What follows are 25 T cell receptor beta chains derived from one specimen sequenced in a study of early T cells in non-severe SARS-CoV-2 infection. TCRdb called the 5' RACE reads again in MiXCR, with one record for every CDR3 protein. Here the sample spans 100,000 to 130,000 distinct CDR3 sequences, 8.5% to 14% being singletons. Sequenced material: whole blood. The receptors here all came from an adult who was a healthcare worker with PCR-confirmed SARS-CoV-2 infection or an uninfected control (not recorded which).

This clonotype was found a few times. This chain uses TRBV4-3 with TRBJ1-1, with a possible D match to TRBD1 (5 bases). The CDR3 totals 16 residues. The V gene's germline CDR1 is LGHNA and CDR2 YSLEER. V lost 0 bases and J lost 4, with 15 bases in between. CDR3 loop: CASSQDLISGGTEAFF. Here the CDR3 DNA reads TGCGCCAGCAGCCAAGATTTAATCTCGGGGGGCACTGAAGCTTTCTTT.

This clonotype was observed many times. The chain employs TRBV9 and TRBJ2-5; TRBD2 agrees at 7 bases. In germline, CDR1 is SGDLS, CDR2 YYNGEE. The CDR3 totals 16 residues. Unmatched junction bases numbered 9, after V lost 2 bases and J lost 2 bases. The CDR3 here is CASSVSGIPIQETQYF. The CDR3 DNA sequence: TGTGCCAGCAGCGTGAGCGGGATCCCCATTCAAGAGACCCAGTACTTC. The whole variable domain, remainder taken from reference TRBV9 and TRBJ2-5, is DSGVTQTPKHLITATGQRVTLRCSPRSGDLSVYWYQQSLDQGLQFLIQYYNGEERAKGNILERFSAQQFPDLHSELNLSSLELGDSALYFCASSVSGIPIQETQYFGPGTRLLVL.

This clonotype was seen a handful of times. J is TRBJ2-7 and V is TRBV6-5, with 7 bases matching TRBD1. Germline CDR1 and CDR2: MNHEY and SVGAGI. The junction had 9 bases not matched to a gene; V was cut back by 0 bases and J by 4 bases. The length of the CDR3 is 16 residues. CDR3 sequence reads: CASSYSIQGKRYEQYF. CDR3 DNA sequence: TGTGCCAGCAGTTACTCGATACAGGGGAAGAGATACGAGCAGTACTTC.

V usage is TRBV10-3 and J usage is TRBJ1-2; D uncertain. Trimming took off 8 bases at V and 4 bases at J, with 14 bases between the two ends. This CDR3 comprises 13 residues. Germline CDR1 ENHRY, CDR2 SYGVKD. The CDR3 reads CAIRDGKLYGYTF. CDR3 coding DNA: TGTGCCATCCGCGACGGTAAACTCTATGGCTACACCTTC.

This clonotype was seen many times. The J gene is TRBJ2-6, the V gene TRBV6-6; a possible D gene is TRBD2 (6 bases). The CDR3 runs 15 residues. Trimming removed 7 bases at V and 2 bases at J, with 12 bases between. CDR1 and CDR2 from the germline V gene are MNHNY and SVGAGI (reference sequence). CDR3: CASKGAGTGANVLTF. As DNA, the CDR3 is TGTGCCAGCAAGGGCGCGGGGACTGGGGCCAACGTCCTGACTTTC.

There are a few counts of this clonotype. V usage is TRBV12-3 or TRBV12-4 and J usage is TRBJ2-6; TRBD1 might be the D (6 bases). The CDR3 extends over 15 amino acids. Trimming took off 5 bases at V and 1 base at J, with 9 bases between the two ends. The CDR3 DNA reads TGTGCCAGCAGTCCAGGGGTTTCTGGGGCCAACGTCCTGACTTTC. It codes for CASSPGVSGANVLTF.

There are many counts of this clonotype. This chain links TRBV19 with TRBJ1-2; D call uncertain. The CDR3 runs 12 residues. Germline V CDR1 and CDR2: LNHDA, SQIVND (reference sequence). V gave up 1 base and J gave up 4 bases, with 4 bases separating them. The CDR3 sequence is CASSIVGYGYTF. In DNA, the CDR3 is TGTGCCAGTAGTATAGTCGGCTATGGCTACACCTTC.

This clonotype came up many times. This chain uses TRBV7-6 with TRBJ2-5; 7 bases are a match to TRBD1. In germline, CDR1 is SGHVS, CDR2 FNYEAQ. The ends lost 2 bases at V and 1 base at J; junction bases unmatched: 1. This CDR3 region has 14 residues. For the CDR3, the DNA is TGTGCCAGCAGCTTACGGACAGGCCAAGAGACCCAGTACTTC. This translates into CASSLRTGQETQYF.

This clonotype has only a few counts. This may come from a read error, since a much larger clone is one base off. CDR3 in amino acids: CVSSLEREEIEQYF. The CDR3 DNA follows: TGTGTCAGCAGCTTAGAGCGGGAGGAGATCGAGCAGTACTTC. This rearrangement joins TRBV7-2 to TRBJ2-7; TRBD2 agrees at 9 bases. CDR1 and CDR2 from the germline V gene are SGHTA and FQGNSA. The CDR3 consists of 14 residues.

This clonotype was seen ten or more times. This sequence joins TRBV3-1 and TRBJ2-7; D remains unclear. The CDR3 is made up of 14 amino acids. The V gene's germline CDR1 is LGHDT and CDR2 YNNKEL (reference sequence). V was shortened by 4 bases and J by 6 bases, with 16 bases between the two germline ends. The chain's CDR3 is CASSPIYGSGEQYF. The CDR3 DNA reads TGTGCCAGCAGCCCTATCTACGGGTCCGGCGAGCAGTACTTC.

This clonotype was found many times. The CDR3 spells CSAGATENTEAFF. DNA for the CDR3: TGCAGCGCTGGGGCGACGGAGAACACTGAAGCTTTCTTT. The V and J genes are TRBV29-1 and TRBJ1-1; maybe TRBD1 (5 bases). Germline lookup yields CDR1 SQVTM and CDR2 ANQGSEA. V lost 7 bases to trimming and J lost 1 base, with 13 bases between them. The length of the CDR3 is 13 residues. Together with reference TRBV29-1 and TRBJ1-1, the CDR3 gives the full variable domain: SAVISQKPSRDICQRGTSLTIQCQVDSQVTMMFWYRQQPGQSLTLIATANQGSEATYESGFVIDKFPISRPNLTFSTLTVSNMSPEDSSIYLCSAGATENTEAFFGQGTRLTVV.

The V call is TRBV27, the J call TRBJ2-7; 9 bases are shared with TRBD2. The germline V gene encodes CDR1 MNHEY and CDR2 SMNVEV (reference sequence). Unmatched junction bases numbered 10, after V lost 2 bases and J lost 2 bases. The CDR3 has 17 amino acids. The CDR3 sequence is CASSLTPWAGGTYEQYF. CDR3 coding DNA: TGTGCCAGCAGTTTAACCCCTTGGGCGGGAGGGACCTACGAGCAGTACTTC.

The chain combines TRBV11-2 with TRBJ2-1, with D unresolved. CDR1 and CDR2 from the germline V gene are SGHAT and FQNNGV. V was clipped by 2 bases and J by 6 bases, with 11 bases between them. The CDR3 consists of 14 residues. The CDR3 nucleotides are TGTGCCAGCAGCTTACGACTCTCAGCCAATGAGCAGTTCTTC. Its protein is CASSLRLSANEQFF.

This clonotype occurred many times. The genes are TRBV28 and TRBJ1-2, with D possibly TRBD1 on 6 matching bases. This CDR3 contains 14 residues. Per the germline V gene, CDR1 is MDHEN and CDR2 is SYDVKM. With 5 bases removed from V and 0 bases from J, the gap between germline ends came to 10 bases. The CDR3 here is CASSKDSPNYGYTF. CDR3 coding DNA: TGTGCCAGCAGTAAGGACAGCCCTAACTATGGCTACACCTTC.

Ten or more counts support this clonotype. This chain uses TRBV12-3 or TRBV12-4 with TRBJ2-7, with TRBD2 as a possible D gene (5 bases). This CDR3 spans 14 amino acids. The V end lost 7 bases, the J end lost 2 bases, and 15 bases lay between the germline ends. For the CDR3, the DNA is TGTGCCAGCACCGCGGAGGACTCGACCTACGAGCAGTACTTC. This gives the protein CASTAEDSTYEQYF.

The genes are TRBV5-1 and TRBJ2-7, with 9 bases that match TRBD1. Germline V gene data show CDR1 as SGHRS and CDR2 as YFSETQ. After removal of 7 bases from V and 6 bases from J, the junction contained 8 bases not matched to a gene. CDR3 length: 13 residues. CDR3 in DNA: TGCGCCAGCCGGATACAGGGGGCGCGCGAGCAGTACTTC. Its protein is CASRIQGAREQYF.

This clonotype came up a few times. This chain joins TRBV2 and TRBJ1-1, with 7 bases aligning to TRBD1. This CDR3 is built from 15 residues. CDR1 and CDR2 from the germline V gene are SNHLY and FYNNEI. V lost 6 bases to trimming and J lost 2 bases; unmatched junction nucleotides: 9. The CDR3 loop reads CASSWSGQINTEAFF. CDR3 coding DNA: TGTGCCAGCAGCTGGTCGGGACAGATTAACACTGAAGCTTTCTTT.

This clonotype was counted many times. The genes are TRBV7-9 and TRBJ2-7, with 8 bases fitting TRBD2. The CDR3 totals 15 residues. The V and J ends lost 5 bases and 7 bases, in that order; junction bases with no gene match: 13. Germline V gene data show CDR1 as SEHNR and CDR2 as FQNEAQ (reference sequence). As DNA, the CDR3 is TGTGCCAGCAGCGCGCCCGGTCAGCGGGAGTGGGAGCAGTACTTC. Translating gives CASSAPGQREWEQYF.

The gene calls are TRBV12-3 or TRBV12-4 and TRBJ2-7; 11 bases match TRBD2. The CDR3 totals 14 residues. Trimming removed 6 bases from V and 6 bases from J; junction bases left unmatched: 7. The CDR3 region is CASSFTSGRSEQYF. The CDR3 bases are TGTGCCAGCAGCTTCACTAGCGGGAGAAGCGAGCAGTACTTC.

The chain combines TRBV3-1 with TRBJ2-5, with 8 bases identical to TRBD2. This CDR3 spans 16 amino acids. V was pared by 4 bases and J by 1 base, with 8 bases of the junction left unmatched. Germline CDR1 LGHDT, CDR2 YNNKEL (reference sequence). The CDR3 is CASSRRPSGRQETQYF. The CDR3 DNA is TGTGCCAGCAGCCGAAGACCTAGCGGGCGCCAAGAGACCCAGTACTTC.

This clonotype was counted between two and nine times. The CDR3 protein is CASSLGQYRMHTEAFF. The DNA of the CDR3 is TGTGCCAGCAGCTTAGGACAGTACAGAATGCACACTGAAGCTTTCTTT. The chain recombines TRBV7-9 with TRBJ1-1, with D tentatively TRBD1 (5 bases). The ends were cut back, 1 base at V and 3 bases at J, with 15 bases in the middle. CDR1 is SEHNR, CDR2 FQNEAQ, per germline (reference sequence). The CDR3 extends over 16 amino acids.

The rearrangement joins TRBV6-6 to TRBJ2-7; unclear D gene. Looked up from germline, CDR1 is MNHNY and CDR2 is SVGAGI (reference sequence). V lost 7 bases and J 0 bases, leaving 10 bases between the germline ends. The CDR3 spans 13 residues. The CDR3 DNA follows: TGTGCCAGCAAAGACGGATTCTCCTACGAGCAGTACTTC. This encodes CASKDGFSYEQYF.

Only a few counts were recorded for this clonotype. The chain is built from TRBV7-2 and TRBJ1-2; no reliable D call. V was pared by 5 bases and J by 7 bases, with 23 bases between. This CDR3 is built from 16 residues. CDR1 and CDR2 (germline): SGHTA, FQGNSA. In DNA, the CDR3 is TGTGCCAGCAGCCTCTCCGGATTCTCAAATTACGGTGGCTACACCTTC. It translates to CASSLSGFSNYGGYTF.

The genes are TRBV7-6 and TRBJ2-7, with TRBD1 matching 10 bases. The germline gives CDR1 SGHVS, CDR2 FNYEAQ. V gave up 4 bases and J gave up 4 bases; unmatched junction bases: 10. CDR3 length: 16 amino acids. Here the CDR3 DNA reads TGTGCCAGCAGCTCCCGTTTCCGGGACAGGGGTTACGAGCAGTACTTC. Protein sequence: CASSSRFRDRGYEQYF.

In this sample, this clonotype turned up many times. The chain is built from TRBV11-2 and TRBJ2-3; D uncertain. Germline values: CDR1 SGHAT, CDR2 FQNNGV. The CDR3 covers 13 residues. V lost 8 bases and J lost 3, with 12 bases in between. The CDR3: CASQELGTDTQYF. The DNA of the CDR3 is TGTGCCAGCCAAGAGTTGGGGACAGATACGCAGTATTTT.